This T cell receptor beta chain stems from a study of a mutant IDH1 vaccine in newly diagnosed glioma. The wider study: Among treated patients, around 60% were male and about 40% female, and mean age was around 40 years.

The J segment lost 6 bases and the V segment lost 5 bases, leaving 11 bases of the junction unmatched. The germline CDR1 and CDR2 sequences are SGHAT and FQNNGV. This CDR3 comprises 15 residues. Time point: week 23, last vaccination. Topical imiquimod was applied with each vaccine dose, which held 300 ug of mutant IDH1 20-mer peptide. As for this clone: Its target is not known.

Only in-frame clones appear in the TCRdb table, and some are missing; sequencing was by immunoSEQ multiplex PCR. Of around 85,000 clones in the sample, 85% are singletons; the top ten hold roughly 2%. The sample in question was PBMCs, obtained from a glioma patient whose treatment included an IDH1 peptide vaccine. This chain uses TRBV11-2 with TRBJ2-7; the match to TRBD1 covers 9 bases. The TCR originated in a man between 25 and 39 years old with glioma. Some clones in this sample may be carry-over from other donors' samples. The CDR3 nucleotides are TGTGCCAGCAGCCCCACCGGGACAGGGTTGGCCGAGCAGTACTTC. Protein product: CASSPTGTGLAEQYF.